A single sample gave rise to the 14 T cell receptor beta chains below, sequenced in a study of cytomegalovirus exposure and HLA in healthy donors. The PCR made use of 60 Vbeta and 13 Jbeta primers. Libraries were prepared by immunoSEQ multiplex PCR; TCRdb keeps only in-frame clonotypes and omits some of them. This table has tens of thousands of clones, 65% appearing once. Source material: PBMCs. These receptors all stem from a woman aged 50 to 60 in good health and CMV-seropositive.

This clone showed up just a few times. The J gene is TRBJ2-7, the V gene TRBV6-5; D may be TRBD1 (5 bases). Germline V CDR1 and CDR2: MNHEY, SVGAGI. The CDR3 totals 16 residues. V was trimmed by 0 bases and J by 7 bases, leaving 19 bases between them. CDR3 loop: CASSYSETGAAIEQYF. CDR3 DNA sequence: TGTGCCAGCAGTTACTCAGAGACTGGGGCGGCTATAGAGCAGTACTTC.

The chain uses TRBV28 and TRBJ2-7; 9 bases are shared with TRBD2. Germline loops: CDR1 MDHEN, CDR2 SYDVKM. The CDR3 runs 14 residues. Germline trimming cut 5 bases from V and 1 base from J; bases unmatched to any gene: 3. CDR3: CASSERGASYEQYF. In DNA, the CDR3 is TGTGCCAGCAGTGAGCGGGGGGCTTCCTACGAGCAGTACTTC.

The chain has TRBV9 and TRBJ2-1; 8 nucleotides agree with TRBD1. Germline lookup yields CDR1 SGDLS and CDR2 YYNGEE. This CDR3 has 16 residues. Unmatched junction bases numbered 10, after V lost 4 bases and J lost 4 bases. As DNA, the CDR3 is TGTGCCAGCAGCCCGTACCCAGGGACAGGATACAATGAGCAGTTCTTC. This sequence encodes CASSPYPGTGYNEQFF.

The rearrangement links TRBV18 to TRBJ2-7; D possibly corresponds to TRBD1 (5 bases). The CDR3 is made up of 16 amino acids. V was shortened by 2 bases and J by 1 base, with 15 bases between the two germline ends. Germline CDR1 and CDR2: KGHSH and LQKENI. The CDR3 region has the DNA TGTGCCAGCTCACCAGATTCAGGCAGGGAATCCTACGAGCAGTACTTC. It yields the protein CASSPDSGRESYEQYF.

V is TRBV19 and J is TRBJ2-5, with D possibly TRBD2 on 7 matching bases. CDR1 and CDR2 (germline): LNHDA, SQIVND (reference sequence). Deletions cut 6 bases from V and 4 bases from J, with 18 bases between. The CDR3 is 15 amino acids. The CDR3 protein is CASRALGGTIETQYF. The DNA of the CDR3 is TGTGCCAGTAGGGCCCTGGGGGGGACAATAGAGACCCAGTACTTC.

The chain carries TRBV7-8 and TRBJ2-5; TRBD2 matches 9 bases. The ends lost 5 bases at V and 2 bases at J; junction bases unmatched: 3. Germline assignment: CDR1 SGHVS and CDR2 FQNEAQ. The CDR3 consists of 14 residues. CDR3 in amino acids: CASSRTSGQETQYF. The CDR3 DNA reads TGTGCCAGCAGCCGAACTAGCGGGCAAGAGACCCAGTACTTC.

V usage is TRBV28 and J usage is TRBJ2-5, with TRBD2 matching over 11 bases. V lost 2 bases to trimming and J lost 2 bases; unmatched junction nucleotides: 1. The germline V gene encodes CDR1 MDHEN and CDR2 SYDVKM. The CDR3 runs 15 residues. DNA of the CDR3: TGTGCCAGCAGTTTAAGACTAGCGGGGCAAGAGACCCAGTACTTC. Amino acid sequence: CASSLRLAGQETQYF.

The gene calls are TRBV10-3 and TRBJ1-1; D uncertain. Germline assignment: CDR1 ENHRY and CDR2 SYGVKD. The CDR3 sequence is 13 residues long. The ends were cut back, 4 bases at V and 7 bases at J, with 13 bases in the middle. In nucleotides, the CDR3 is TGTGCCATCAGTGTCGTAGAGGAAGGTGAAGCTTTCTTT. Translated, it gives CAISVVEEGEAFF.

The V gene is TRBV30, the J gene TRBJ2-7; D is undetermined. Germline V gene sequence: CDR1 GTSNPN, CDR2 SVGIG (reference sequence). V shed 1 base and J shed 6 bases, with 16 bases lying between them. The CDR3 is 14 residues long. CDR3 in amino acids: CAWSGIISLGEQYF. In DNA form, the CDR3 reads TGTGCCTGGAGTGGTATAATCAGTCTAGGCGAGCAGTACTTC.

The genes are TRBV4-1 and TRBJ2-6; D possibly corresponds to TRBD2 (6 bases). Germline CDR1 reads MGHRA; CDR2 reads YSYEKL. The CDR3 runs 19 residues. V shed 0 bases and J shed 0 bases, with 15 bases lying between them. CDR3 nucleotide sequence: TGCGCCAGCAGCCAAGATAGCGGCCGAAGGAGCTCTGGGGCCAACGTCCTGACTTTC. It specifies CASSQDSGRRSSGANVLTF.

The V call is TRBV7-8, the J call TRBJ1-2; 10 bases are a match to TRBD1. This CDR3 region has 15 residues. The germline V gene has CDR1 SGHVS and CDR2 FQNEAQ. The ends lost 4 bases at V and 5 bases at J; junction bases unmatched: 7. The CDR3 DNA reads as TGTGCCAGCAGCTCTCGGACAGGGGGGGGATATGGCTACACCTTC. Translating gives CASSSRTGGGYGYTF.

The rearrangement joins TRBV19 to TRBJ2-6; D is unclear. The V end was cut by 6 bases, the J end by 4 bases, with 13 bases between. Per germline, CDR1 LNHDA and CDR2 SQIVND (reference sequence). CDR3 size: 15 residues. The CDR3 is CASRSGSGGANVLTF. CDR3 sequence (DNA): TGTGCCAGTAGGTCCGGGTCTGGGGGGGCCAACGTCCTGACTTTC.

This clone was counted only a few times. The chain joins TRBV7-9 to TRBJ1-4, with D maybe TRBD1 (5 bases). V was shortened by 5 bases and J by 8 bases, with 9 bases between the two germline ends. The V gene's germline CDR1 is SEHNR and CDR2 FQNEAQ (reference sequence). The CDR3 has 12 amino acids. CDR3 sequence reads: CASSPRTEKLFF. CDR3 coding DNA: TGTGCCAGCAGCCCCCGGACAGAAAAACTGTTTTTT.

The chain joins TRBV28 to TRBJ2-7, with D possibly TRBD1 on 6 matching bases. Germline V gives CDR1 MDHEN, CDR2 SYDVKM. Trimming took off 2 bases at V and 7 bases at J, with 12 bases between the two ends. The CDR3 is made up of 13 amino acids. CDR3 sequence (DNA): TGTGCCAGCAGTTTACAGGGGTTGAGGGAGCAGTACTTC. Its translation: CASSLQGLREQYF.